The clone carrying this T cell receptor (beta chain) was counted a single time. Its antigen is undetermined. The data were obtained in a study of shared clonotypes between healthy human individuals. For the study at large: Three plates were used per donor for CD4 naive, three for CD4 memory, two for CD8 naive and one for CD8 memory. Study-wide findings and caveats: Clonotypes that were shared across a handful of donors made up approximately 5.1% of naive CD4 clonotypes. An expected dependence of interdonor clonotype sharing on sequencing depth was noted.

TCRdb's table, derived via immunoSEQ multiplex PCR, lists solely in-frame clones and lacks some. The sample lists about 2.4 million clones, around nine tenths occurring once. V was trimmed by 4 bases and J by 4 bases, leaving 11 bases between them. CDR3 length equals 13 residues. Germline V gene sequence: CDR1 SGHDT, CDR2 YYEEEE. Source material: naive CD4+ T cells sorted from blood. Subset specified: CD45RA+ positively selected. The chain joins TRBV5-6 to TRBJ2-5; either TRBD1 or TRBD2 may supply D (5 bases each). The source of this sequence is a man aged 18-30 years in good health. The CDR3: CASSVQRGETQYF. CDR3 DNA: TGTGCCAGCAGCGTTCAGAGGGGAGAGACCCAGTACTTC. Full variable domain (outside the CDR3, taken from reference TRBV5-6 and TRBJ2-5): DAGVTQSPTHLIKTRGQQVTLRCSPKSGHDTVSWYQQALGQGPQFIFQYYEEEERQRGNFPDRFSGHQFPNYSSELNVNALLLGDSALYLCASSVQRGETQYFGPGTRLLVL.